Following are 29 T cell receptor beta chains from one sample sequenced in a study of shared clonotypes between healthy human individuals. The table came from immunoSEQ multiplex PCR; TCRdb's copy has only in-frame clones and leaves some out. The sample has about 96,000 clones; around 43% are singletons. The sequenced sample consisted of PBMCs. The source of these receptors is a woman aged 40 to 49 in good health. Some clones in this sample may be carry-over from other donors' samples.

The DNA of the CDR3 is TGTGCCAGCAGACCCCAGGGGGCCAAAAACATTCAGTACTTC. Translating it yields CASRPQGAKNIQYF. The V gene is TRBV7-9, the J gene TRBJ2-4, with a possible D match to TRBD1 (6 bases). CDR3 length: 14 amino acids. The V and J ends lost 6 bases and 1 base respectively, with 10 bases between them. The germline V gene has CDR1 SEHNR and CDR2 FQNEAQ (reference sequence).

This clone has ten or more counts. This rearrangement joins TRBV13 to TRBJ2-3, with no clear D. V shed 5 bases and J shed 6 bases, with 12 bases lying between them. Germline values: CDR1 PRHDT, CDR2 FYEKMQ (reference sequence). The CDR3 runs to 13 residues. Here the CDR3 reads CASSPRSPDTQYF. Here the CDR3 DNA reads TGTGCCAGCAGCCCAAGGAGCCCCGATACGCAGTATTTT.

This chain joins TRBV5-1 and TRBJ2-5; D is unresolved. Judging by the DNA end, TRBJ2-7 fits better; the J call may be wrong. Germline CDR1 SGHRS, CDR2 YFSETQ. The CDR3 consists of 12 residues. CDR3 sequence: CASSLGHREQYF. The CDR3 DNA reads as TGCGCCAGCAGCTTGGGACACCGCGAGCAGTACTTC.

The chain recombines TRBV7-6 with TRBJ2-1; 7 bases map to TRBD1. CDR1 and CDR2 (germline): SGHVS, FNYEAQ. There are 13 residues in the CDR3. With V trimmed by 0 bases and J by 15 bases, 8 bases remained unmatched. DNA for the CDR3: TGTGCCAGCAGCTTAGCGTCGGGGACAGTACTGTTCTTC. Its protein is CASSLASGTVLFF.

The chain recombines TRBV2 with TRBJ2-3; D is undetermined. This CDR3 region has 12 residues. Looked up from germline, CDR1 is SNHLY and CDR2 is FYNNEI. The germline V and J ends were trimmed by 4 bases and 2 bases, with 4 bases remaining between them. CDR3 in amino acids: CASSVDTDTQYF. In DNA, the CDR3 is TGTGCCAGCAGTGTAGACACAGATACGCAGTATTTT. Together with reference TRBV2 and TRBJ2-3, the CDR3 gives the full variable domain: EPEVTQTPSHQVTQMGQEVILRCVPISNHLYFYWYRQILGQKVEFLVSFYNNEISEKSEIFDDQFSVERPDGSNFTLKIRSTKLEDSAMYFCASSVDTDTQYFGPGTRLTVL.

The J gene is TRBJ2-3, the V gene TRBV19, with D possibly TRBD2 on 6 matching bases. CDR3 length equals 14 residues. V lost 4 bases and J lost 3, with 11 bases in between. CDR1 and CDR2 (germline): LNHDA, SQIVND (reference sequence). The CDR3 loop is CASSTPGTTDTQYF. DNA for the CDR3: TGTGCCAGTAGTACCCCCGGGACTACAGATACGCAGTATTTT.

This clone was picked up a small number of times. J is TRBJ1-1 and V is TRBV30, with D possibly being TRBD1 (6 bases). Germline CDR1 is GTSNPN and CDR2 is SVGIG (reference sequence). The V and J ends lost 2 bases and 1 base respectively, with 11 bases between them. This CDR3 contains 14 residues. The CDR3 DNA follows: TGTGCCTGGAGTATTGACAGGAGGAACACTGAAGCTTTCTTT. Encoded protein: CAWSIDRRNTEAFF.

This clone was counted between two and nine times. The conserved phenylalanine or tryptophan normally closing the CDR3 is absent here, so this likely arose from a read error. The limits of the CDR3 on the DNA are not certain, so only TCRdb's listed CDR3 is given. V gene TRBV4-1 combines with J gene TRBJ1-2. The germline CDR1 and CDR2 sequences are MGHRA and YSYEKL. The CDR3 comprises 16 residues, both ends counted. The chain's CDR3 is CASSQGLLNFNYGYIL.

This clone occurred many times. This chain uses TRBV18 with TRBJ1-5; weak D call: TRBD1 (6 bases). Trimming left V 6 bases short and J 5 bases short, with 11 bases between. CDR3 size: 13 residues. Germline loops: CDR1 KGHSH, CDR2 LQKENI. The CDR3 spells CASSRTEDQPQHF. In nucleotides, the CDR3 is TGTGCCAGCTCGCGGACAGAGGATCAGCCCCAGCATTTT. Drawing the rest from reference TRBV18 and TRBJ1-5, the complete variable domain is NAGVMQNPRHLVRRRGQEARLRCSPMKGHSHVYWYRQLPEEGLKFMVYLQKENIIDESGMPKERFSAEFPKEGPSILRIQQVVRGDSAAYFCASSRTEDQPQHFGDGTRLSIL.

This clone appeared many times. CDR3 DNA: TGTGCCAGCAGCCTCAGGGAGCGGGAGACCCAGTACTTC. Amino acid sequence: CASSLRERETQYF. The chain recombines TRBV5-4 with TRBJ2-5; D might be TRBD1 or TRBD2, each matching 5 bases. This CDR3 spans 13 amino acids. The germline V gene encodes CDR1 SGHNT and CDR2 YYREEE (reference sequence). V shed 4 bases and J shed 5 bases, with 12 bases lying between them.

The DNA for the CDR3 is TGTGCCAGCAGCCTCCGACAGGGGTTAACCTACGAGCAGTACTTC. Encoded protein: CASSLRQGLTYEQYF. This sequence joins TRBV4-2 and TRBJ2-7; 8 bases fit TRBD1. The CDR3 runs 15 residues. Germline V gives CDR1 LGHNA, CDR2 YNFKEQ. V was pared by 4 bases and J by 2 bases, with 7 bases of the junction left unmatched.

This clone was picked up many times. The CDR3: CASSGSGPGGEETQYF. CDR3 nucleotide sequence: TGCGCCAGCAGCGGCTCCGGGCCAGGGGGCGAGGAGACCCAGTACTTC. The chain is built from TRBV4-3 and TRBJ2-5, with 8 bases matching TRBD1. V shed 5 bases, J shed 5 bases, and the junction held 13 bases outside the gene matches. CDR3 size: 16 residues. The germline gives CDR1 LGHNA, CDR2 YSLEER.

The CDR3 spells CASSSSDYSTDTQYF. In DNA, the CDR3 is TGTGCCAGCAGTTCCTCGGACTACTCCACAGATACGCAGTATTTT. The chain couples TRBV5-4 to TRBJ2-3; tentatively, D is TRBD2 (6 bases). The germline V gene has CDR1 SGHNT and CDR2 YYREEE (reference sequence). Trimming cost V 5 bases and J 2 bases, with 15 bases left between them. This CDR3 is 15 amino acids long. Full variable domain (outside the CDR3, taken from reference TRBV5-4 and TRBJ2-3): ETGVTQSPTHLIKTRGQQVTLRCSSQSGHNTVSWYQQALGQGPQFIFQYYREEENGRGNFPPRFSGLQFPNYSSELNVNALELDDSALYLCASSSSDYSTDTQYFGPGTRLTVL.

This clone has ten or more counts. The chain uses TRBV30 and TRBJ1-4, with 7 bases that match TRBD1. V trimming: 4 bases; J trimming: 6 bases; junction bases outside the gene matches: 14. Germline loops: CDR1 GTSNPN, CDR2 SVGIG (reference sequence). The CDR3 length is 16 residues. Written as DNA, the CDR3 is TGTGCCTGGAAGTTCGCAGGGGGTAGTCAAGATGAAAAACTGTTTTTT. Translating gives CAWKFAGGSQDEKLFF.

This clone was recorded a few times. This chain links TRBV30 with TRBJ2-5; D is ambiguous. V dropped 0 bases and J dropped 2 bases, with 7 bases sitting between them. Germline V gives CDR1 GTSNPN, CDR2 SVGIG (reference sequence). This CDR3 contains 13 residues. The CDR3, as DNA: TGTGCCTGGAGTGTTGGTCCTCAAGAGACCCAGTACTTC. The encoded protein is CAWSVGPQETQYF.

This clone was detected a few times. The genes are TRBV5-1 and TRBJ2-7, with a tentative D call TRBD1 (6 bases). CDR1 SGHRS and CDR2 YFSETQ come from the germline V gene. The CDR3 spans 13 residues. Trimming stripped 5 bases from V and 2 bases from J, with 11 bases between. The CDR3, as DNA: TGCGCCAGCAGGCTTCAGGGGACCTACGAGCAGTACTTC. It yields the protein CASRLQGTYEQYF.

V is TRBV7-9 and J is TRBJ2-7; TRBD2 matches 11 bases. This CDR3 region has 14 residues. The V gene's germline CDR1 is SEHNR and CDR2 FQNEAQ (reference sequence). Unmatched junction bases numbered 4, after V lost 5 bases and J lost 4 bases. CDR3 region: CASSDGTSGYEQYF. CDR3 DNA sequence: TGTGCCAGCAGCGACGGGACTAGCGGTTACGAGCAGTACTTC.

This clone was picked up many times. In the same sample, other DNA sequences code for this CDR3. The CDR3 region is CASSADNRGNTEAFF. The CDR3 DNA reads as TGCGCCAGCAGCGCAGACAACAGGGGGAACACTGAAGCTTTCTTT. This rearrangement joins TRBV5-1 to TRBJ1-1; 7 bases are shared with TRBD1. This CDR3 region has 15 residues. Germline V CDR1 and CDR2: SGHRS, YFSETQ. Trimming cost V 4 bases and J 1 base; bases outside gene matches: 7.

The rearrangement joins TRBV5-1 to TRBJ1-5; D possibly corresponds to TRBD1 (5 bases). The CDR3 covers 15 residues. The V gene's germline CDR1 is SGHRS and CDR2 YFSETQ. V was pared by 3 bases and J by 0 bases, with 10 bases between. The CDR3 coding sequence is TGCGCCAGCAGCTCCACAGGAAATAGCAATCAGCCCCAGCATTTT. As protein: CASSSTGNSNQPQHF.

The chain uses TRBV30 and TRBJ2-1; D uncertain. Deletions cut 5 bases from V and 3 bases from J, with 5 bases between. CDR1 and CDR2 (germline): GTSNPN, SVGIG (reference sequence). The CDR3 spans 11 residues. The DNA for the CDR3 is TGTGCCTGGGCCGACTACAATGAGCAGTTCTTC. It specifies CAWADYNEQFF.

The V gene is TRBV28, the J gene TRBJ2-3; D not resolved. CDR1 MDHEN and CDR2 SYDVKM come from the germline V gene. The CDR3 totals 15 residues. V was cut by 5 bases and J by 0 bases, with 12 bases left in between. The CDR3 nucleotides read TGTGCCAGCAGTCCTACCTTATCTAGCACAGATACGCAGTATTTT. Protein: CASSPTLSSTDTQYF.

This clone was found a few times. The rearrangement joins TRBV7-9 to TRBJ2-5, with 11 bases aligning to TRBD2. The closer fit of TRBJ2-7 to the DNA end suggests the J call may be wrong. CDR1 is SEHNR, CDR2 FQNEAQ, per germline (reference sequence). The length of the CDR3 is 14 residues. CDR3 nucleotides: TGTGCCAGCAGCGGAGGGACTAGCGGCTACGAGCAGTACTTC. Translated, it gives CASSGGTSGYEQYF.

This CDR3 is CASTTGGYGYTF. CDR3 nucleotides: TGTGCCAGCACTACAGGGGGCTATGGCTACACCTTC. The chain has TRBV28 and TRBJ1-2; TRBD1 agrees at 8 bases. The length of the CDR3 is 12 residues. The germline V gene has CDR1 MDHEN and CDR2 SYDVKM. V lost 7 bases, J lost 4 bases, and 2 bases stayed unmatched.

V gene TRBV7-9 combines with J gene TRBJ2-1; a possible D gene is TRBD2 (5 bases). The germline CDR1 and CDR2 sequences are SEHNR and FQNEAQ (reference sequence). The CDR3 loop spans 14 amino acids. The V and J ends lost 3 bases and 8 bases respectively, with 14 bases between them. The CDR3 DNA reads TGTGCCAGCAGCTTGTATTGGCGGCGGGATGAGCAGTTCTTC. This gives the protein CASSLYWRRDEQFF.

Only a few counts were recorded for this clone. V gene TRBV28 combines with J gene TRBJ2-6, with unresolved D. This CDR3 is built from 17 residues. Trimming removed 4 bases at V and 1 base at J, with 14 bases between. From germline, CDR1 is MDHEN and CDR2 SYDVKM. The CDR3 sequence: CASSSFYIWSGANVLTF. For the CDR3, the DNA is TGTGCCAGCAGTTCTTTCTATATCTGGTCTGGGGCCAACGTCCTGACTTTC.

This clone was observed at least ten times. This chain connects TRBV4-2 to TRBJ2-3; 10 nucleotides line up with TRBD2. CDR3 length: 15 residues. With V trimmed by 1 base and J by 4 bases, 2 bases remained unmatched. Per the germline V gene, CDR1 is LGHNA and CDR2 is YNFKEQ. Written as DNA, the CDR3 is TGTGCCAGCAGCCAAGCCCTAGCGGGAGCAGATACGCAGTATTTT. It encodes CASSQALAGADTQYF.

CDR3 bases: TGCGCCAGCAGCCAAAAGCGGGAGCCCCTCTACAATGAGCAGTTCTTC. Protein: CASSQKREPLYNEQFF. This chain uses TRBV4-1 with TRBJ2-1; TRBD2 matches at 8 bases. The V gene's germline CDR1 is MGHRA and CDR2 YSYEKL. The CDR3 extends over 16 amino acids. The junction had 6 bases not matched to a gene; V was cut back by 2 bases and J by 3 bases.

For the CDR3, the DNA is TGTGCCAGCAGCCCAACGACAGGGCAGAGCTATGGCTACACCTTC. Amino acid sequence: CASSPTTGQSYGYTF. The gene calls are TRBV5-4 and TRBJ1-2; 7 bases agree with TRBD1. This CDR3 is 15 amino acids long. V lost 4 bases and J lost 4; bases outside the gene matches: 10. CDR1 is SGHNT, CDR2 YYREEE, per germline (reference sequence).

This clone was observed a few times. The chain couples TRBV19 to TRBJ1-4, with 7 nucleotides matching TRBD1. The germline CDR1 and CDR2 sequences are LNHDA and SQIVND (reference sequence). The ends lost 7 bases at V and 3 bases at J; junction bases unmatched: 5. CDR3 size: 14 residues. The CDR3 here is CASTPTGPNEKLFF. The CDR3 DNA is TGTGCCAGTACGCCGACAGGGCCTAATGAAAAACTGTTTTTT.